The T cell receptor beta chain under discussion was sequenced for a study of shared clonotypes between healthy human individuals. Study-level findings and limits: Around 5.3% of naive CD4 clonotypes were shared across several donors.

Trimming removed 1 base from V and 2 bases from J; junction bases left unmatched: 7. Germline V gives CDR1 SGHTA, CDR2 FQGNSA. This CDR3 is built from 16 residues. Those who donated, Caucasian adults without exception, all lived in Nashville, Tennessee. Splitting the CD4+ cells yielded a CD45RA+ naive subset and a CD45RA-negative memory subset. Regarding this clone: Its antigen remains unknown.

The table came from immunoSEQ multiplex PCR; TCRdb's copy has only in-frame clones and leaves some out. This table has roughly 2.5 million clones, around nine tenths appearing once. The clonotype comes from a young man in good health. The chain couples TRBV7-2 to TRBJ2-7; 8 nucleotides match TRBD2. The source material was naive CD4+ T cells sorted from blood. Subset specified: CD45RA+ positively selected. This chain's CDR3 is CASSLDAAGGAYEQYF. DNA of the CDR3: TGTGCCAGCAGCTTAGACGCGGCGGGAGGCGCCTACGAGCAGTACTTC. Full variable domain (rest looked up from reference TRBV7-2 and TRBJ2-7): GAGVSQSPSNKVTEKGKDVELRCDPISGHTALYWYRQSLGQGLEFLIYFQGNSAPDKSGLPSDRFSAERTGGSVSTLTIQRTQQEDSAVYLCASSLDAAGGAYEQYFGPGTRLTVT.